This entry lists 6 T cell receptor beta chains sequenced from one sample in a study of glioma-infiltrating T cells. The iRepertoire nested amplicon-rescue multiplex PCR amplified TCR alpha and beta CDR3s from RNA. TCRdb re-derived calls from the multiplex PCR reads in MiXCR, one entry per CDR3 protein. The data contain about 93,000 distinct CDR3 sequences, approximately 42% of them singletons. Sequenced material: glioma tissue, nonneoplastic brain tissue, or PBMCs (not recorded which). The receptors were sampled from a human donor with low-grade glioma or glioblastoma, undergoing nonglioma brain surgery, or in good health (not recorded which).

This clonotype was detected ten times or more. The chain links TRBV10-3 to TRBJ1-2; TRBD1 might be the D (5 bases). The CDR3 extends over 14 amino acids. Germline CDR1 is ENHRY and CDR2 is SYGVKD. The V end lost 5 bases, the J end lost 5 bases, and 15 bases lay between the germline ends. CDR3 bases: TGTGCCATCAGTTCTTCGGCAGGGCAATATGGCTACACCTTC. This codes for CAISSSAGQYGYTF.

Many counts were recorded for this clonotype. This chain uses TRBV29-1 with TRBJ2-4, with TRBD1 identical over 7 bases. The V gene end was trimmed by 6 bases and the J gene end by 8 bases; junction bases not matched to a gene: 10. The CDR3 totals 13 residues. Per germline, CDR1 SQVTM and CDR2 ANQGSEA. The CDR3 reads CSVTTGSMYIQYF. The DNA of the CDR3 is TGCAGCGTCACGACAGGGAGTATGTACATTCAGTACTTC. The whole variable domain, filled in from reference TRBV29-1 and TRBJ2-4, reads SAVISQKPSRDICQRGTSLTIQCQVDSQVTMMFWYRQQPGQSLTLIATANQGSEATYESGFVIDKFPISRPNLTFSTLTVSNMSPEDSSIYLCSVTTGSMYIQYFGAGTRLSVL.

This clonotype was detected many times. Written as DNA, the CDR3 is TGCAGTGCTAGAGACGCGAGAACCGCGGATACGCAGTATTTT. Protein sequence: CSARDARTADTQYF. This chain uses TRBV20-1 with TRBJ2-3; D not certain. The CDR3 has 14 residues. Germline CDR1 reads DFQATT; CDR2 reads SNEGSKA (reference sequence). The V gene lost 0 bases and the J gene lost 6 bases, with 13 bases spanning the gap.

This clonotype was seen ten or more times. The gene calls are TRBV6-1 and TRBJ1-1; D remains unclear. With 6 bases removed from V and 8 bases from J, the gap between germline ends came to 16 bases. This CDR3 has 13 residues. The germline gives CDR1 MNHNS, CDR2 SASEGT. The CDR3 bases are TGTGCCAGCAGCGACCGGTCAGCCAGAGAAGCTTTCTTT. It encodes CASSDRSAREAFF.

A few counts support this clonotype. V and J are TRBV29-1 and TRBJ1-2; D is ambiguous. This CDR3 spans 13 amino acids. V was trimmed by 0 bases and J by 7 bases, leaving 12 bases between them. Germline CDR1 SQVTM, CDR2 ANQGSEA. CDR3 DNA: TGCAGCGTTGAAGATCGGATCGGTAGTGGCTACACCTTC. Its protein is CSVEDRIGSGYTF.

This clonotype was found many times. The gene calls are TRBV7-9 and TRBJ2-2, with D unclear. Trimming stripped 5 bases from V and 6 bases from J, with 7 bases between. The CDR3 is 12 residues long. Germline assignment: CDR1 SEHNR and CDR2 FQNEAQ (reference sequence). The CDR3 region has the DNA TGTGCCAGCAGCCAAATTTCCGGGGAGCTGTTTTTT. It yields the protein CASSQISGELFF.